The clone carrying this T cell receptor beta chain was picked up a small number of times. The antigen is unknown. Trimming removed 5 bases at V and 5 bases at J, with 3 bases between. Germline CDR1 reads MNHNY; CDR2 reads SVGAGI (reference sequence). The CDR3 runs to 10 residues. This entry comes from a study of cytomegalovirus exposure and HLA in healthy donors. Broader study findings: What TCR beta sequences reportedly achieved was accurate prediction of HLA-A and HLA-B alleles in most subjects. Listed as cytomegalovirus-associated were more than 150 TCR beta chains. An analysis was carried out at a later point. It showed that HLA-associated TCR beta chains were more clonally expanded than equally common non-associated chains. In all likelihood, a cluster of highly shared sequence variants was a sequencing artifact.

The PCR made use of 60 Vbeta and 13 Jbeta primers. Assay used: immunoSEQ multiplex PCR; TCRdb lists only in-frame clones, some missing. The sample lists more than 95,000 clones, roughly a tenth occurring once. Sequenced material: PBMCs. The receptor comes from a man in his forties or fifties in good health and CMV-seropositive. This sequence joins TRBV6-6 and TRBJ1-2; no firm D call. CDR3 protein: CASSQYGYTF. CDR3 bases: TGTGCCAGCAGTCAATATGGCTACACCTTC.